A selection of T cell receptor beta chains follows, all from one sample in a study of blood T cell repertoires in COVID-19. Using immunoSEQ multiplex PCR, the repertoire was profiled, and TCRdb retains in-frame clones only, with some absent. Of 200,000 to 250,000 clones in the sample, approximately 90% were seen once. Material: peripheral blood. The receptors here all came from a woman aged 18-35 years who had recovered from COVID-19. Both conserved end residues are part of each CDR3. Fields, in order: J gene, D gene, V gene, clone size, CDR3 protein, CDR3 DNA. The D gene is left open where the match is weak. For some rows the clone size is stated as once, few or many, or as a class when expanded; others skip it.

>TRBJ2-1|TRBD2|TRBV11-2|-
CASSLAGEYNEQFF
TGTGCCAGCAGCTTGGCGGGAGAATACAATGAGCAGTTCTTC
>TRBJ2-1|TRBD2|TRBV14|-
CASSYGLAGVNEQFF
TGTGCCAGCAGCTATGGACTAGCGGGAGTCAATGAGCAGTTCTTC
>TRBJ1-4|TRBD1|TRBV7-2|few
CASSSYRGQSEKLFF
TGTGCCAGCAGCTCATACAGGGGGCAGAGTGAAAAACTGTTTTTT
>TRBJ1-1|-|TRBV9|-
CASSVVRVMNTEAFF
TGTGCCAGCAGCGTAGTGAGGGTGATGAACACTGAAGCTTTCTTT
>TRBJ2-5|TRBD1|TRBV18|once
CASSPLPRTGSRGGQETQYF
TGTGCCAGCTCACCACTCCCTAGGACAGGGTCTAGGGGCGGCCAAGAGACCCAGTACTTC
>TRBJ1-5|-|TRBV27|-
CASSLSLGGEQPQHF
TGTGCCAGCAGTTTATCTTTAGGAGGGGAACAGCCCCAGCATTTT
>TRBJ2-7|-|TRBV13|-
CASSQGPSSYEQYF
TGTGCCAGCAGCCAGGGGCCTAGCTCCTACGAGCAGTACTTC
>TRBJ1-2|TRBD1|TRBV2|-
CASSETGQGTGYTF
TGTGCCAGCAGCGAAACGGGACAGGGCACTGGCTACACCTTC
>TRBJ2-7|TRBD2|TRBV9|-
CASPPPTSGRPGDEQYF
TGTGCCAGCCCGCCCCCGACTAGCGGGAGACCGGGGGACGAGCAGTACTTC
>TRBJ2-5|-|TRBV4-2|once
CASSQSGVTWTQYF
TGTGCCAGCAGCCAATCGGGAGTGACTTGGACCCAGTACTTC
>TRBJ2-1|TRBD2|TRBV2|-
CASSEGLAAYNEQFF
TGTGCCAGCAGTGAAGGACTAGCGGCCTACAATGAGCAGTTCTTC
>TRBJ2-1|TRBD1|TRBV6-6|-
CASSSTGVAYNEQFF
TGTGCCAGCAGCTCGACAGGGGTGGCCTACAATGAGCAGTTCTTC
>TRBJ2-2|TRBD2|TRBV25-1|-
CASSTLLAAGELFF
TGTGCCAGCAGTACACTGCTAGCGGCCGGGGAGCTGTTTTTT
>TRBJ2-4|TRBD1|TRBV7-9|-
CASSFTGDKNIQYF
TGTGCCAGCAGCTTCACAGGGGACAAAAACATTCAGTACTTC
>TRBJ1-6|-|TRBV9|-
CASSPPSQVDNSPLHF
TGTGCCAGCAGCCCCCCATCCCAGGTGGATAATTCACCCCTCCACTTT
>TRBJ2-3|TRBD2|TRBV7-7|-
CASSSSGSLDTQYF
TGTGCCAGCAGTTCGAGCGGGAGCTTGGATACGCAGTATTTT
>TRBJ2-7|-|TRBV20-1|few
CSATSTYEQYF
TGCAGTGCAACTAGCACCTACGAGCAGTACTTC
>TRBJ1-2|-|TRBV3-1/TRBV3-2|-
CASSQDLTANYGYTF
TGTGCCAGCAGCCAAGATCTGACAGCCAACTATGGCTACACCTTC
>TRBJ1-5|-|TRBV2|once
CASSDVTVGNQPQHF
TGTGCCAGCAGTGACGTGACAGTCGGCAATCAGCCCCAGCATTTT
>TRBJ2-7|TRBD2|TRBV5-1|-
CASSLVAGLAGTHEQYF
TGCGCCAGCAGCTTGGTTGCGGGGCTAGCGGGAACCCACGAGCAGTACTTC
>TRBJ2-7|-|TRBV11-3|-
CASSPGLGSEQYF
TGTGCCAGCAGCCCTGGGTTGGGGAGCGAGCAGTACTTC
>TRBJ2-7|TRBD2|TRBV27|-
CASWASGSFGAYEQYF
TGTGCCAGTTGGGCTAGCGGGAGTTTCGGGGCCTACGAGCAGTACTTC